This T cell receptor beta chain was observed in a study of blood T cell repertoires in COVID-19. TCRdb keeps only in-frame clones here, not all; method: immunoSEQ multiplex PCR. The repertoire holds hundreds of thousands of clones, with 80% to 90% as singletons. Germline CDR1 reads SGDLS; CDR2 reads YYNGEE. The CDR3 consists of 22 residues. Deletions cut 3 bases from V and 3 bases from J, with 33 bases between. This receptor was taken from a man older than 75 with acute or convalescent COVID-19. This chain joins TRBV9 and TRBJ2-2; a weak D match, TRBD1 (6 bases). Sequencing was carried out using peripheral blood. The CDR3 region is CASSGWTVGPETSRWHTGELFF. DNA for the CDR3: TGTGCCAGCAGCGGTTGGACAGTGGGTCCCGAGACATCCCGGTGGCACACCGGGGAGCTGTTTTTT.